This T cell receptor beta chain was obtained from a study of T-cell memory formation after mild COVID-19. Regarding the study as a whole: The finding that pre-infection memory included some responding clones suggested that cross-reactive memory joined. Contracting CD4+ clones lay largely in CM and EM, with CD8+ ones residing in EMRA. CD4+ bias marked clones expanding day 15 to 37, unlike balanced contracting clones.

Looked up from germline, CDR1 is MNHEY and CDR2 is SVGEGT. This CDR3 is built from 14 residues. Trimming took 6 bases from V and 6 from J, leaving 17 bases between them. In its sample, this clonotype was seen once. Its target is unknown. MiXCR was run by TCRdb on the 5' RACE reads, yielding one entry per CDR3 protein. The sample contains 300,000 to 400,000 distinct CDR3 sequences, about 21% of which appear only once. This clonotype was obtained from an adult woman who had mild COVID-19 (a few samples of this study predate the infection). Cell type and time point are not known. The specimen sequenced was PBMCs or a T cell subset sorted from them (not recorded which). The chain carries TRBV6-2 or TRBV6-3 and TRBJ1-1; D not resolved. CDR3 nucleotide sequence: TGTGCCAGCAGCCCCGCCCCTTCGGGCGCTGAAGCTTTCTTT. Protein product: CASSPAPSGAEAFF.